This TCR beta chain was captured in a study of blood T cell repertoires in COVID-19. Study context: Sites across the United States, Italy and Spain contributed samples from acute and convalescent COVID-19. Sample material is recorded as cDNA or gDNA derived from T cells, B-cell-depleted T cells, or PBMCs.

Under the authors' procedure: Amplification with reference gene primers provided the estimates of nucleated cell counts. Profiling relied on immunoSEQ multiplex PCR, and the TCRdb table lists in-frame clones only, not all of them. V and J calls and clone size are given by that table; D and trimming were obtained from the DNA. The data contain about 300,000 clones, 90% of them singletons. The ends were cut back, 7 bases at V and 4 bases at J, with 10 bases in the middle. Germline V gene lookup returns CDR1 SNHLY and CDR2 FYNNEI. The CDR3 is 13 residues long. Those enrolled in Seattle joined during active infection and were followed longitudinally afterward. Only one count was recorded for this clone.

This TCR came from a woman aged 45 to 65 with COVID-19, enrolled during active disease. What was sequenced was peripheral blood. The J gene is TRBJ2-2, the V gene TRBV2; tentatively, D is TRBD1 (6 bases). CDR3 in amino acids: CASTGHPTGELFF. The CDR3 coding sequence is TGTGCCAGCACGGGACACCCCACCGGGGAGCTGTTTTTT.